This T cell receptor (beta chain) was recovered during a study of blood T cell repertoires in COVID-19. Whole-study context: COVID-19 samples collected from the United States, Italy and Spain covered acute and convalescent phases. From T cells, B-cell-depleted T cells, or PBMCs came the material, which was cDNA or gDNA.

Trimming removed 3 bases at V and 4 bases at J, with 10 bases between. The germline V gene encodes CDR1 MNHNS and CDR2 SASEGT. This CDR3 has 14 residues. Authors' processing steps: Reference gene primers were amplified, and this amplification served to estimate nucleated cell counts. The protocol was immunoSEQ multiplex PCR, while the TCRdb copy is restricted to in-frame clones and leaves out a portion. For V, J and clone size, that table is used; D and trimming come from the DNA. The sample lists 150,000 to 200,000 clones; just under 95% were seen once. The V call is TRBV6-1, the J call TRBJ1-5, with D perhaps TRBD1 (6 bases). The source of this sequence is a woman between 45 and 60 years old with acute or convalescent COVID-19. Sequenced: peripheral blood. The CDR3 DNA reads TGTGCCAGCAGTGAGGGAGGGGGGAATCAGCCCCAGCATTTT. Translating gives CASSEGGGNQPQHF.